The 27 T cell receptor beta chains below were found in one sample sequenced in a study of OX40 agonist ivuxolimab in advanced cancers. The data were produced by immunoSEQ multiplex PCR, yet TCRdb's version contains in-frame clones alone and is incomplete. Altogether 70,000 to 95,000 clones are present, 85% to 90% being singletons, with the ten largest covering more than 2.5%. The specimen was CD4+ or CD8+ T cells sorted from blood, collected in a trial of the OX40 agonist ivuxolimab. The receptors stem from an adult with an advanced solid tumor such as melanoma, head and neck, liver or kidney cancer.

The CDR3 nucleotides are TGTGCCAGCAGTTGGGCTTCTAATGAAAAACTGTTTTTT. Its protein is CASSWASNEKLFF. The genes are TRBV2 and TRBJ1-4; no definite D call. From germline, CDR1 is SNHLY and CDR2 FYNNEI. With 5 bases removed from V and 3 bases from J, the gap between germline ends came to 7 bases. The CDR3 loop spans 13 amino acids.

To note about this clone: A junction end diverges from the germline sequence, so it may reflect a read error. Distinct nucleotide sequences in the sample also encode this CDR3. The gene calls are TRBV18 and TRBJ1-5, with D tentatively TRBD1 (6 bases). The CDR3 runs to 14 residues. Germline V gene data show CDR1 as KGHSH and CDR2 as LQKENI. CDR3 sequence reads: CASSSTGGNQPQHF. CDR3 sequence (DNA): TGTGCCAGCTCTTCCACCGGGGGCAACCAGCCCCAGCATTTT.

There are a few counts of this clone. V usage is TRBV7-9 and J usage is TRBJ2-3; 7 nucleotides line up with TRBD2. V was clipped by 6 bases and J by 5 bases; unmatched bases: 2. Germline V CDR1 and CDR2: SEHNR, FQNEAQ (reference sequence). The CDR3 extends over 12 amino acids. Here the CDR3 DNA reads TGTGCCAGCAGGCGCGGGGGAGATACGCAGTATTTT. Its protein is CASRRGGDTQYF.

The chain carries TRBV5-1 and TRBJ1-4; 9 nucleotides match TRBD1. The germline CDR1 and CDR2 sequences are SGHRS and YFSETQ. The V gene end was trimmed by 4 bases and the J gene end by 5 bases; junction bases not matched to a gene: 3. The CDR3 has 14 residues. The CDR3 sequence is CASSPGQGNEKLFF. In nucleotides, the CDR3 is TGCGCCAGCAGCCCCGGACAGGGGAATGAAAAACTGTTTTTT.

V gene TRBV29-1 combines with J gene TRBJ2-1; D is ambiguous. Deletions cut 4 bases from V and 7 bases from J, with 8 bases between. The CDR3 is 11 amino acids. Germline-derived CDR1 and CDR2 are SQVTM and ANQGSEA. The CDR3 DNA reads TGCAGCGTTGGTAATGAAAATGAGCAGTTCTTC. Translated, it gives CSVGNENEQFF.

Of note for this clone: Additional DNA sequences in this sample encode the identical CDR3. The CDR3 here is CATSRAAGSYNEQFF. CDR3 bases: TGTGCCACCAGCAGAGCGGCAGGTTCCTACAATGAGCAGTTCTTC. The rearrangement links TRBV15 to TRBJ2-1, with D unclear. The CDR3 extends over 15 amino acids. Germline V gives CDR1 LNHNV, CDR2 YYDKDF (reference sequence). V lost 1 base and J 1 base, leaving 8 bases between the germline ends. Full variable domain (rest looked up from reference TRBV15 and TRBJ2-1): DAMVIQNPRYQVTQFGKPVTLSCSQTLNHNVMYWYQQKSSQAPKLLFHYYDKDFNNEADTPDNFQSRRPNTSFCFLDIRSPGLGDTAMYLCATSRAAGSYNEQFFGPGTRLTVL.

The rearrangement uses TRBV7-6 and TRBJ2-7; TRBD2 matches at 10 bases. The CDR3 sequence is 19 residues long. Trimming at V came to 4 bases and at J to 5 bases, leaving 20 bases not matched to a gene. Germline-derived CDR1 and CDR2 are SGHVS and FNYEAQ. The CDR3 DNA reads TGTGCCAGCAGCTCCTTTTTCCGCGCTAGCGGGGGTACTTTACACGAGCAGTACTTC. This gives the protein CASSSFFRASGGTLHEQYF.

The chain couples TRBV7-8 to TRBJ1-2; D might be TRBD1 (6 bases). From germline, CDR1 is SGHVS and CDR2 FQNEAQ. Trimming stripped 1 base from V and 7 bases from J, with 16 bases between. The CDR3 sequence is 15 residues long. For the CDR3, the DNA is TGTGCCAGCAGCTTAGGGCAGGGGAGTTTTGGTGGCTACACCTTC. Translating gives CASSLGQGSFGGYTF.

The genes are TRBV4-1 and TRBJ1-5; D is unclear. The CDR3 is 12 amino acids. The germline V gene has CDR1 MGHRA and CDR2 YSYEKL. Trimming left V 3 bases short and J 3 bases short, with 3 bases between. The CDR3 coding sequence is TGCGCCAGCAGCCACCCCAATCAGCCCCAGCATTTT. Translating it yields CASSHPNQPQHF.

This chain links TRBV5-1 with TRBJ2-4, with D perhaps matching TRBD1 (5 bases). V lost 4 bases, J lost 5 bases, and 10 bases lay in between. This CDR3 is built from 13 residues. CDR1 SGHRS and CDR2 YFSETQ come from the germline V gene. CDR3 amino acids: CASSRGGENIQYF. CDR3 DNA sequence: TGCGCCAGCAGCAGGGGTGGGGAAAACATTCAGTACTTC. The complete variable domain, with remaining parts taken from reference TRBV5-1 and TRBJ2-4, reads KAGVTQTPRYLIKTRGQQVTLSCSPISGHRSVSWYQQTPGQGLQFLFEYFSETQRNKGNFPGRFSGRQFSNSRSEMNVSTLELGDSALYLCASSRGGENIQYFGAGTRLSVL.

In this sample, this clone turned up a few times. V usage is TRBV14 and J usage is TRBJ1-4; tentative D call: TRBD1 (5 bases). V dropped 0 bases and J dropped 11 bases, with 10 bases sitting between them. The CDR3 consists of 13 residues. Germline assignment: CDR1 SGHDN and CDR2 FVKESK. The CDR3 here is CASSQDPWGKLFF. CDR3 nucleotide sequence: TGTGCCAGCAGCCAAGACCCGTGGGGGAAACTGTTTTTT.

The rearrangement links TRBV18 to TRBJ2-5; tentatively, D is TRBD1 (6 bases). V lost 5 bases and J 5 bases, leaving 9 bases between the germline ends. In germline, CDR1 is KGHSH, CDR2 LQKENI. CDR3 length: 12 residues. The DNA of the CDR3 is TGTGCCAGCTCAAGCGGACAGGAGACCCAGTACTTC. Its translation: CASSSGQETQYF. Looking up the rest from reference TRBV18 and TRBJ2-5 gives the full variable domain: NAGVMQNPRHLVRRRGQEARLRCSPMKGHSHVYWYRQLPEEGLKFMVYLQKENIIDESGMPKERFSAEFPKEGPSILRIQQVVRGDSAAYFCASSSGQETQYFGPGTRLLVL.

V usage is TRBV28 and J usage is TRBJ2-5, with TRBD1 matching over 8 bases. CDR1 MDHEN and CDR2 SYDVKM come from the germline V gene. This CDR3 spans 14 amino acids. The trim removed 6 bases at V and 4 bases at J, leaving 7 bases unmatched. The DNA of the CDR3 is TGTGCCAGCAGCCCCCCCAGGGGGCGAGAGACCCAGTACTTC. Translating it yields CASSPPRGRETQYF.

This clone was picked up one time. The chain couples TRBV5-1 to TRBJ2-1; no firm D call. Germline lookup yields CDR1 SGHRS and CDR2 YFSETQ. V shed 2 bases and J shed 3 bases, with 15 bases lying between them. The CDR3 runs 16 residues. CDR3 in DNA: TGCGCCAGCAGCTTCCGACCCACGGAGTTCTACAATGAGCAGTTCTTC. Translation gives CASSFRPTEFYNEQFF.

The chain has TRBV10-3 and TRBJ1-6; no firm D call. CDR3 length: 15 amino acids. V lost 0 bases to trimming and J lost 7 bases, with 10 bases between them. The germline V gene has CDR1 ENHRY and CDR2 SYGVKD. The chain's CDR3 is CAISESGRGNSPLHF. The CDR3 DNA is TGTGCCATCAGTGAGTCAGGGCGTGGAAATTCACCCCTCCACTTT.

The V and J genes are TRBV19 and TRBJ2-2; D ambiguous. The V end was cut by 3 bases, the J end by 4 bases, with 9 bases between. This CDR3 region has 14 residues. Germline V CDR1 and CDR2: LNHDA, SQIVND (reference sequence). CDR3: CASSMGMATGELFF. The CDR3 DNA is TGTGCCAGTAGTATGGGGATGGCCACCGGGGAGCTGTTTTTT.

DNA for the CDR3: TGTGCCAGCTCACCTGCCTCAGGCGGAGAGACCCAGTACTTC. Protein sequence: CASSPASGGETQYF. This sequence joins TRBV18 and TRBJ2-5; no clear D gene. Trimming pared 3 bases from V and 4 bases from J, leaving 12 bases between. From germline, CDR1 is KGHSH and CDR2 LQKENI. The CDR3 spans 14 residues.

In this sample, this clone turned up a few times. The rearrangement links TRBV19 to TRBJ2-2; D might be TRBD2 (5 bases). Per germline, CDR1 LNHDA and CDR2 SQIVND (reference sequence). This CDR3 is 15 amino acids long. Trimming left V 10 bases short and J 4 bases short, with 19 bases between. CDR3: CATSPRRASTGELFF. The CDR3 nucleotides are TGTGCCACTTCCCCCAGGCGGGCATCCACCGGGGAGCTGTTTTTT.

The rearrangement joins TRBV6-5 to TRBJ1-3; D ambiguous. Deletions cut 2 bases from V and 4 bases from J, with 12 bases between. This CDR3 has 15 amino acids. Germline-derived CDR1 and CDR2 are MNHEY and SVGAGI. The DNA of the CDR3 is TGTGCCAGCAGTTACCGTCTTACTCGGGGAAACACCATATATTTT. Protein product: CASSYRLTRGNTIYF.

The rearrangement links TRBV9 to TRBJ2-7, with D maybe TRBD2 (6 bases). Germline V CDR1 and CDR2: SGDLS, YYNGEE. Trimming stripped 0 bases from V and 5 bases from J, with 18 bases between. There are 16 residues in the CDR3. CDR3: CASSVEGSGTGDEQYF. The CDR3 bases are TGTGCCAGCAGCGTAGAGGGTAGCGGTACCGGGGACGAGCAGTACTTC. Variable domain in full (rest from reference TRBV9 and TRBJ2-7): DSGVTQTPKHLITATGQRVTLRCSPRSGDLSVYWYQQSLDQGLQFLIQYYNGEERAKGNILERFSAQQFPDLHSELNLSSLELGDSALYFCASSVEGSGTGDEQYFGPGTRLTVT.

This chain links TRBV28 with TRBJ1-5; D is perhaps TRBD1 (6 bases). CDR1 is MDHEN, CDR2 SYDVKM, per germline. Trimming pared 4 bases from V and 7 bases from J, leaving 8 bases between. The CDR3 sequence is 12 residues long. CDR3 in amino acids: CASSSGEQPQHF. DNA of the CDR3: TGTGCCAGCAGTTCAGGGGAACAGCCCCAGCATTTT. Complete variable domain (other parts from reference TRBV28 and TRBJ1-5): DVKVTQSSRYLVKRTGEKVFLECVQDMDHENMFWYRQDPGLGLRLIYFSYDVKMKEKGDIPEGYSVSREKKERFSLILESASTNQTSMYLCASSSGEQPQHFGDGTRLSIL.

This clone came up a few times. The chain carries TRBV10-3 and TRBJ1-3, with 10 positions matching TRBD1. CDR3 length: 15 amino acids. Germline V gene data show CDR1 as ENHRY and CDR2 as SYGVKD. The trim removed 6 bases at V and 1 base at J, leaving 3 bases unmatched. CDR3 sequence reads: CAISPGQGSGNTIYF. CDR3 sequence (DNA): TGTGCCATCAGCCCGGGACAGGGGTCTGGAAACACCATATATTTT.

The rearrangement joins TRBV19 to TRBJ2-1; 7 bases match TRBD2. Trimming took 6 bases from V and 9 from J; bases not matched to a gene: 8. There are 13 residues in the CDR3. From germline, CDR1 is LNHDA and CDR2 SQIVND (reference sequence). The CDR3 reads CASRPLSSGEQFF. The CDR3 nucleotides read TGTGCCAGTAGACCCTTATCTAGCGGTGAGCAGTTCTTC.

V is TRBV28 and J is TRBJ2-1; no clear D gene. From germline, CDR1 is MDHEN and CDR2 SYDVKM. V shed 2 bases and J shed 8 bases, with 10 bases lying between them. The CDR3 sequence is 13 residues long. For the CDR3, the DNA is TGTGCCAGCAGTTTACAGCCACGGGATGAGCAGTTCTTC. Translated, it gives CASSLQPRDEQFF.

The chain uses TRBV10-2 and TRBJ1-1, with a tentative D call TRBD1 (6 bases). The CDR3 has 14 residues. Deletions cut 6 bases from V and 4 bases from J, with 15 bases between. From germline, CDR1 is WSHSY and CDR2 SAAADI. CDR3 coding DNA: TGCGCCAGCAGACAGGGCCCAGGGTCCACTGAAGCTTTCTTT. Protein sequence: CASRQGPGSTEAFF.

This chain uses TRBV11-3 with TRBJ2-1; D is unresolved. The CDR3 consists of 12 residues. Germline-derived CDR1 and CDR2 are SGHNT and YENEEA. Trimming took off 6 bases at V and 6 bases at J, with 9 bases between the two ends. The DNA of the CDR3 is TGTGCCAGCAGACTGAGAGCCAATGAGCAGTTCTTC. This sequence encodes CASRLRANEQFF.

This clone was seen just once. The rearrangement joins TRBV14 to TRBJ2-7; 11 bases agree with TRBD1. This CDR3 has 16 amino acids. The ends lost 3 bases at V and 2 bases at J; junction bases unmatched: 6. Per germline, CDR1 SGHDN and CDR2 FVKESK. The CDR3 region is CASSHRPDRGPYEQYF. For the CDR3, the DNA is TGTGCCAGCAGCCATCGACCGGACAGGGGGCCCTACGAGCAGTACTTC.